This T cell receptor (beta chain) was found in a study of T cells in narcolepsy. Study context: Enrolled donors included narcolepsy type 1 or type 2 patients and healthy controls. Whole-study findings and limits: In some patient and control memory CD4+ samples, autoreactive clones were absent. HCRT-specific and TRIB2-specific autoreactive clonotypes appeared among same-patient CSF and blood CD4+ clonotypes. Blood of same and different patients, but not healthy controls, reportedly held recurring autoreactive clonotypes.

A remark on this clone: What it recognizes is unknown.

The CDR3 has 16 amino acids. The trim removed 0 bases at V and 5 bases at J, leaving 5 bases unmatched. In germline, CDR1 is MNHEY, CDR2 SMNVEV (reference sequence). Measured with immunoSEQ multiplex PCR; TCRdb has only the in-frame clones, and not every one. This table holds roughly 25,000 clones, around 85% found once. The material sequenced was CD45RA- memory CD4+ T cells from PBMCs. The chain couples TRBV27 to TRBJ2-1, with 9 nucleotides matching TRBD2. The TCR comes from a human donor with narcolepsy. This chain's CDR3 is CASSLSGTSRDNEQFF. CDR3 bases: TGTGCCAGCAGTTTATCCGGGACTAGCAGGGACAATGAGCAGTTCTTC.